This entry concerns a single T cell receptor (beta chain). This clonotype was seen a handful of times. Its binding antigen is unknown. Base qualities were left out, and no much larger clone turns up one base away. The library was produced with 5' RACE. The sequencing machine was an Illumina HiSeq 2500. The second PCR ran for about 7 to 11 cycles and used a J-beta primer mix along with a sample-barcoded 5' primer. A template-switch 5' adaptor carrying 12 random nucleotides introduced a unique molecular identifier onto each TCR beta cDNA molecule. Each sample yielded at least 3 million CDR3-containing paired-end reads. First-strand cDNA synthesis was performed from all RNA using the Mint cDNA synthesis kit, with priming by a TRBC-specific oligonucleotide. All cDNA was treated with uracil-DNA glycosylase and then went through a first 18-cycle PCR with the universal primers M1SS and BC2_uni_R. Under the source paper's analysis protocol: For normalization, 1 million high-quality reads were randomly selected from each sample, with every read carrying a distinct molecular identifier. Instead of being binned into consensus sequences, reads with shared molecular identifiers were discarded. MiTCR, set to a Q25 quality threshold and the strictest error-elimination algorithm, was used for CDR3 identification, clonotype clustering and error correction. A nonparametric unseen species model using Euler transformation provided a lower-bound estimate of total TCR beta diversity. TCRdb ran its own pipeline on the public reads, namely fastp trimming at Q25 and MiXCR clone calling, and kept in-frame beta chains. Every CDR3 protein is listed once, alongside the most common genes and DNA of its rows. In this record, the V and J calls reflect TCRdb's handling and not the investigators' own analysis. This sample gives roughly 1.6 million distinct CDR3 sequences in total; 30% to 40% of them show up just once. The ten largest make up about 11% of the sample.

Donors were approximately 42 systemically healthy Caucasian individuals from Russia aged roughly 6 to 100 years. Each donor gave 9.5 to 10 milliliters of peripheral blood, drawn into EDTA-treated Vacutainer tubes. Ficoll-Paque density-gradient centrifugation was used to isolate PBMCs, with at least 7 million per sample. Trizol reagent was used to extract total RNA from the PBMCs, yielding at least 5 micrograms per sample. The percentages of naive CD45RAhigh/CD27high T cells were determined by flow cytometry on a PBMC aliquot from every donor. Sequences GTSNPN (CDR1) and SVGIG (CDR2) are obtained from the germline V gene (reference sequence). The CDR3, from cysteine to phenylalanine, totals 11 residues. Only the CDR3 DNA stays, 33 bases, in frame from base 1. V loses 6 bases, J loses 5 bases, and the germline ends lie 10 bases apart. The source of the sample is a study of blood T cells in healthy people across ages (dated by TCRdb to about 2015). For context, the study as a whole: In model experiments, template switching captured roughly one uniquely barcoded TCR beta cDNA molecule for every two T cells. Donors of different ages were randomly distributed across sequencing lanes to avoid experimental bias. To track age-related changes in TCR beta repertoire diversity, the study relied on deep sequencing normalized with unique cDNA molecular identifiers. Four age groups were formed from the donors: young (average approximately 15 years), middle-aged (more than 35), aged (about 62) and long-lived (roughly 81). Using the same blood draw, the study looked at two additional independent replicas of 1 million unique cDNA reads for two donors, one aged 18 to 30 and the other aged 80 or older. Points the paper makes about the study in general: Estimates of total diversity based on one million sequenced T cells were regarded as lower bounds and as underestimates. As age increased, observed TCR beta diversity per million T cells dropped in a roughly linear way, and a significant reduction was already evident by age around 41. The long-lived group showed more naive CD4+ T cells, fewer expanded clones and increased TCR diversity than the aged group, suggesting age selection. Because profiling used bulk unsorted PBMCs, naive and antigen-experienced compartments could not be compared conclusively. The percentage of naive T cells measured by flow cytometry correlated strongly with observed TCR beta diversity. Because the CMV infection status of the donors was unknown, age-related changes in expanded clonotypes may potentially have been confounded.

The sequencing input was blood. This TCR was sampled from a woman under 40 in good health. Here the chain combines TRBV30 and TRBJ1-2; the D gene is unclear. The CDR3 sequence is CACPTEYGYTF. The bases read TGTGCCTGTCCGACCGAATATGGCTACACCTTC.